This TCR beta chain emerged from a study of shared clonotypes between healthy human individuals. Remarks on this clone: Its target is not known.

General study points: In contrast to clonotypes shared by all four donors, non-shared clonotypes had lower generation probabilities. Only a few donors were included, so the genetic and exposure-history diversity represented was limited.

The DNA input per sorted-subset replicate PCR was about 0.2 ug, corresponding to some 27,000 T cell genomes. Method: immunoSEQ multiplex PCR; TCRdb's copy keeps in-frame clones and lacks some. The sample consists of 2.3 million or so clones, 90% to 95% of them appearing once. Germline V gene data show CDR1 as MNHEY and CDR2 as SMNVEV (reference sequence). CDR3 length: 15 residues. Losses at the gene ends were 5 bases for V and 6 bases for J; bases not matched to a gene: 6. The sample consisted of naive CD4+ T cells from PBMCs. Subset specified: CD45RA+ positively selected. The chain joins TRBV27 to TRBJ1-5; 11 nucleotides agree with TRBD1. The TCR was taken from a man aged 18 to 30 in good health. Some clones in this sample may be carry-over from other donors' samples. Here the CDR3 DNA reads TGTGCCAGCAGTCCGGGACAGGGGGTGATTCAGCCCCAGCATTTT. It codes for CASSPGQGVIQPQHF.